The 26 T cell receptor delta chains below all came from one sample that was sequenced in a study of gamma-delta chains in newborns, infants, children. TCRdb reanalysed the reads via CATT. The sample lists 3,000 or so delta-chain clones, about 0.3% occurring once. Sequencing used blood. These receptors were collected from a child who was a newborn, infant or young child, either healthy, febrile or measles-vaccinated (not recorded which).

This clone was picked up a small number of times. A read error likely explains why the TCRdb protein, taken from a much larger clone, differs from this DNA's translation at residue 11; the protein shown is translated from the DNA. CDR3 residues: CACDSVLGDTFWDTRQMFF. In DNA, the CDR3 is TGTGCCTGTGACTCGGTACTGGGGGATACTTTCTGGGACACCCGACAGATGTTTTTC. The chain links TRDV2 to TRDJ3; 12 nucleotides line up with TRDD3. V lost 3 bases to trimming and J lost 3 bases; unmatched junction nucleotides: 8. Germline V CDR1 and CDR2: GEAIGNYY, EKD. The CDR3 is 19 amino acids.

This clone was observed a few times. The TCRdb protein, from a much larger clone, departs from this DNA's translation at residues 3 and 6, likely by read error; the protein shown derives from the DNA. The DNA for the CDR3 is TGTGCCCGTGACACCCCACTGGGGGATACAGCACAACTCTTCTTT. The encoded protein is CARDTPLGDTAQLFF. This rearrangement joins TRDV2 to TRDJ2, with 10 nucleotides matching TRDD3. This CDR3 region has 15 residues. CDR1 is GEAIGNYY and CDR2 is EKD in the germline V gene.

On this clone: The protein held in TCRdb is that of a much larger clone and does not match this DNA's translation at residue 9, likely because of a read error; the protein shown is translated from the DNA. This chain connects TRDV1 to TRDJ1, with 9 bases fitting TRDD3. The CDR3 extends over 16 amino acids. From germline, CDR1 is TSWWSYY and CDR2 QGS. V was clipped by 3 bases and J by 0 bases; unmatched bases: 5. The CDR3 spells CALGEYWGTHTDKLIF. CDR3 nucleotide sequence: TGTGCTCTTGGGGAGTACTGGGGGACACACACCGATAAACTCATCTTT.

This clone was seen a few times. For this DNA, TCRdb reports the protein of a much larger clone, which diverges at residue 17, most likely from a read error; the protein presented here is translated directly from the DNA. The chain has TRDV2 and TRDJ3; D may be TRDD3 (5 bases). Germline V gene data show CDR1 as GEAIGNYY and CDR2 as EKD. This CDR3 is 18 amino acids long. CDR3 DNA: TGTGCCTGTGACACCGCGGGGGCCAGCTCCTGGGACACCCGACAGATGATTTTC. Protein sequence: CACDTAGASSWDTRQMIF.

This clone was found a few times. A read error may account for a junction end that differs from germline. The chain links TRDV2 to TRDJ3, with a weak D call TRDD3 (6 bases). This CDR3 is built from 17 residues. Germline V gene sequence: CDR1 GEAIGNYY, CDR2 EKD. The CDR3 DNA follows: TGTGCCGGTGACACCGAGGGGTTCGCCTGGGGCACCCGACAGATGTTTTTC. It codes for CAGDTEGFAWGTRQMFF.

This clone was detected only a few times. The protein in TCRdb stems from a much larger clone and differs at residue 14 from this DNA's translation, likely a read error; here the protein is translated from the DNA. This rearrangement joins TRDV2 to TRDJ3; TRDD3 matches 12 bases. The V gene's germline CDR1 is GEAIGNYY and CDR2 EKD. CDR3 length: 19 residues. In DNA, the CDR3 is TGTGCCTGTGACGTACTGGGGGATACCAGGGCCTGGGACGCCCGACAGATGTTTTTC. Translating gives CACDVLGDTRAWDARQMFF.

As regards this clone: Translating this DNA gives a protein that differs at residue 14 from the TCRdb one, which belongs to a much larger clone; a read error is likely, and the protein shown is this translation. The chain's CDR3 is CALGERTWGPPSWGTRQMFF. The CDR3, as DNA: TGTGCTCTTGGGGAACGAACCTGGGGGCCCCCCTCCTGGGGCACCCGACAGATGTTTTTC. The gene calls are TRDV1 and TRDJ3; 7 positions agree with TRDD3. The CDR3 is 20 residues long. Germline V gene lookup returns CDR1 TSWWSYY and CDR2 QGS.

In regard to this clone: TCRdb assigns this DNA the protein of a much larger clone, which departs from its translation at residue 14; this likely reflects a read error, and the protein shown comes from translating the DNA. V gene TRDV2 combines with J gene TRDJ3, with D possibly TRDD3 on 5 matching bases. Germline V gene data show CDR1 as GEAIGNYY and CDR2 as EKD. This CDR3 has 19 residues. Here the CDR3 reads CACDTWAVPSSWDARQMFF. The CDR3 bases are TGTGCCTGTGACACCTGGGCCGTTCCATCCTCCTGGGACGCCCGACAGATGTTTTTC.

Of note for this clone: For this DNA, TCRdb reports the protein of a much larger clone, which diverges at residue 11, most likely from a read error; the protein presented here is translated directly from the DNA. The chain employs TRDV2 and TRDJ3, with D possibly matching TRDD3 (5 bases). Germline V CDR1 and CDR2: GEAIGNYY, EKD. The CDR3 has 17 amino acids. The CDR3 region has the DNA TGTGCCTGTGACACCGAGGGATTCGCCTGGGAAACCCGACAGATGTTTTTC. Its translation: CACDTEGFAWETRQMFF.

This clone showed up just a few times. The amino acid sequence in TCRdb belongs to a much larger clone and departs from this DNA's translation at residue 6, likely a sequencing read error; the sequence shown is translated from the DNA. Additional DNA sequences in this sample encode the identical CDR3. This chain links TRAV29/DV5 with TRDJ3, with D unclear. Germline V CDR1 and CDR2: NSMFDY, ISSIKDK. The CDR3 runs 17 residues. The CDR3 DNA follows: TGTGCAGCAAGCTCACCGGGGTCATCCCGGGACACCCGACAGATGTTCTTC. Encoded protein: CAASSPGSSRDTRQMFF.

For this clone: A read error likely explains this, since a far larger clone differs by one base. The sample carries other DNA sequences with the same CDR3. The genes are TRDV3 and TRDJ2; weak D call: TRDD2 (5 bases). The CDR3 consists of 16 residues. CDR1 is TVYSNPD, CDR2 GDNSRS, per germline (reference sequence). The CDR3 region has the DNA TGCGCCTTTGACCCCTACCCCTCCCCCACGACAGCACAACTCTTCTTT. Translated: CAFDPYPSPTTAQLFF.

With regard to this clone: A far larger clone is one base from this, pointing to a likely read error. Other DNA variants within this sample encode the same CDR3. V and J are TRDV2 and TRDJ3; 12 bases agree with TRDD3. J was trimmed by 0 bases and V by 3 bases; bases with no gene match: 8. Germline V gene data show CDR1 as GEAIGNYY and CDR2 as EKD. The CDR3 contains 20 residues. The DNA of the CDR3 is TGTGCCTGTGACTCCCCCGCTGGGGGATACGTCTCCTGGGACACCCGACAGATGTTTTTC. Its protein is CACDSPAGGYVSWDTRQMFF.

As concerns this clone: This probably arose from a read error, given a far larger clone one base away. The sample carries other DNA sequences with the same CDR3. The chain carries TRDV2 and TRDJ1; TRDD3 matches 8 bases. This CDR3 contains 13 residues. Germline loops: CDR1 GEAIGNYY, CDR2 EKD. The V segment lost 3 bases and the J segment 3 bases; nucleotides outside the gene matches: 2. CDR3 DNA: TGTGCCTGTGACCCACTGGGGGCCGATAAACTCATCTTT. Its translation: CACDPLGADKLIF.

The table lists this clone with a few counts. The protein TCRdb lists belongs to a much larger clone and differs from this DNA's translation at residue 6, which points to a read error; the protein shown is made from the DNA. This chain uses TRDV2 with TRDJ3, with 8 bases fitting TRDD3. Germline values: CDR1 GEAIGNYY, CDR2 EKD. J gave up 0 bases and V 2 bases, and 11 bases lay outside the gene matches. The CDR3 consists of 20 residues. The CDR3 region is CACDKILGASSSWDTRQMFF. CDR3 nucleotide sequence: TGTGCCTGTGACAAAATACTGGGGGCCTCAAGCTCCTGGGACACCCGACAGATGTTTTTC.

This clone is labeled as medium-sized (0.01 to 0.1%). A read error may be the cause here, since a much bigger clone is one base away. This chain joins TRDV2 and TRDJ3; 7 nucleotides agree with TRDD3. Germline CDR1 is GEAIGNYY and CDR2 is EKD. There are 15 residues in the CDR3. DNA for the CDR3: TGTGCCTGTGACTGGGGGACCTGGGACGCCCGACAGATGTTTTTC. Its protein is CACDWGTWDARQMFF.

In this sample, this clone turned up a few times. TCRdb assigns this DNA the protein of a much larger clone, which departs from its translation at residue 13; this likely reflects a read error, and the protein shown comes from translating the DNA. The gene calls are TRDV2 and TRDJ3; the match to TRDD3 covers 12 bases. This CDR3 is built from 21 residues. The germline V gene has CDR1 GEAIGNYY and CDR2 EKD. J was trimmed by 2 bases and V by 0 bases; bases with no gene match: 10. CDR3 nucleotides: TGTGCCTGTGACACCGTACTGGGGGATACCCCTAGCCCCTGGGACACCCGACAGATGTTTTTC. Protein: CACDTVLGDTPSPWDTRQMFF.

With respect to this clone: For this DNA, TCRdb reports the protein of a much larger clone, which diverges at residue 15, most likely from a read error; the protein presented here is translated directly from the DNA. The rearrangement uses TRDV2 and TRDJ3; 7 bases line up with TRDD3. CDR3 size: 18 residues. Looked up from germline, CDR1 is GEAIGNYY and CDR2 is EKD. The chain's CDR3 is CACDTGGFSSWDTRRMFF. Here the CDR3 DNA reads TGTGCCTGTGACACCGGGGGATTTAGCTCCTGGGACACCCGACGGATGTTTTTC.

In the case of this clone: A read error likely explains why the TCRdb protein, taken from a much larger clone, differs from this DNA's translation at residue 9; the protein shown is translated from the DNA. The chain has TRDV2 and TRDJ2; TRDD3 matches at 7 bases. V shed 0 bases, J shed 0 bases, and the junction held 9 bases outside the gene matches. The CDR3 has 18 amino acids. CDR1 and CDR2 (germline): GEAIGNYY, EKD. The CDR3 is CACDTLLGRYSLTAQLFF. The CDR3 DNA sequence: TGTGCCTGTGACACCTTACTGGGGAGATACTCTTTGACAGCACAACTCTTCTTT.

As concerns this clone: The protein recorded in TCRdb matches a much larger clone and deviates from this DNA's translation at residue 9, suggesting a read error; the protein here is obtained by translating the DNA. The V gene is TRDV1, the J gene TRDJ2, with 11 nucleotides matching TRDD3. From germline, CDR1 is TSWWSYY and CDR2 QGS. The CDR3 spans 19 residues. The V and J ends lost 2 bases and 4 bases, in that order; junction bases with no gene match: 12. CDR3 sequence: CALGEVKFLGGYATAQLFF. The CDR3 coding sequence is TGTGCTCTTGGGGAAGTGAAATTTCTTGGGGGATACGCGACAGCACAACTCTTCTTT.

This clone was seen a handful of times. This DNA's translation and the protein TCRdb lists, from a much larger clone, do not match at residue 12, likely due to a read error; the protein shown is translated from the DNA. The chain has TRDV2 and TRDJ1, with D perhaps matching TRDD3 (6 bases). Germline CDR1 is GEAIGNYY and CDR2 is EKD. The CDR3 length is 15 residues. The CDR3: CACDTGIRYTDRLIF. The CDR3 bases are TGTGCCTGTGACACGGGGATTCGGTACACCGATAGACTCATCTTT.

With respect to this clone: Given a far larger clone just one base away, this is likely a sequencing read error. At the DNA level, this CDR3 is encoded by other sequences in the same sample as well. The chain has TRDV2 and TRDJ3; the D gene could be TRDD2 or TRDD3 (5 bases each). CDR3 length: 19 amino acids. Germline lookup yields CDR1 GEAIGNYY and CDR2 EKD. The CDR3 region is CACGKVLDEGSWDTRQMFF. The CDR3 DNA follows: TGTGCCTGTGGGAAGGTCTTGGACGAAGGTTCCTGGGACACCCGGCAGATGTTTTTC.

This clone was seen only a few times. The likely explanation is a read error, given a far larger clone one base away. Other DNA sequences from this sample encode an identical CDR3 as well. The chain combines TRDV2 with TRDJ3, with 7 bases identical to TRDD3. There are 19 residues in the CDR3. CDR1 and CDR2 (germline): GEAIGNYY, EKD. DNA of the CDR3: TGCGCCTGTGACACCGGAGTAGGAGGGGGATCCCGGGACACCCGACAGATGTTTTTC. Translating gives CACDTGVGGGSRDTRQMFF.

This clone has just a few counts. TCRdb shows a much larger clone's protein in place of this DNA's translation, and the two differ at residue 5, likely through a read error; the protein shown is translated from the DNA. V and J are TRDV2 and TRDJ4; 11 nucleotides align to TRDD3. Unmatched junction bases numbered 4, after V lost 3 bases and J lost 2 bases. The CDR3 has 14 residues. From germline, CDR1 is GEAIGNYY and CDR2 EKD. CDR3 sequence: CACDHLGDTRPLIF. The CDR3 DNA follows: TGTGCCTGTGACCATCTGGGGGATACAAGACCCCTGATCTTT.

Regarding this clone: This is likely an artifact of a read error, given a far larger clone one base away. This rearrangement joins TRDV2 to TRDJ3, with D possibly matching TRDD3 (5 bases). Trimming took off 3 bases at V and 2 bases at J, with 19 bases between the two ends. The CDR3 contains 19 residues. Germline loops: CDR1 GEAIGNYY, CDR2 EKD. The CDR3 spells CACDPPRGVSPWDTRQMFF. The DNA of the CDR3 is TGTGCCTGTGACCCTCCCCGGGGGGTGAGCCCCTGGGACACCCGACAGATGTTTTTC.

This clone was observed a few times. Only one base separates this from a far larger clonotype, so it likely reflects a read error. The same CDR3 arises from other DNA sequences in this sample as well. The V gene is TRDV2, the J gene TRDJ3; 8 bases map to TRDD3. This CDR3 region has 18 residues. From germline, CDR1 is GEAIGNYY and CDR2 EKD. In nucleotides, the CDR3 is TGTGCCTGTGACACCGTACTGGGGGGCTCCTGGGACACCCGACAAATGTTTTTC. This gives the protein CACDTVLGGSWDTRQMFF.

As for this clone: TCRdb's listed protein matches a much larger clone and diverges from this DNA's translation at residue 3, likely through a read error; the protein shown comes from the DNA. The rearrangement links TRDV2 to TRDJ3; 11 bases align to TRDD3. This CDR3 is built from 19 residues. CDR1 is GEAIGNYY, CDR2 EKD, per germline. The CDR3 sequence: CAFDIGGYGRSWDTRQMFF. In nucleotides, the CDR3 is TGTGCCTTTGACATTGGGGGATACGGGCGCTCCTGGGACACCCGACAGATGTTTTTC.